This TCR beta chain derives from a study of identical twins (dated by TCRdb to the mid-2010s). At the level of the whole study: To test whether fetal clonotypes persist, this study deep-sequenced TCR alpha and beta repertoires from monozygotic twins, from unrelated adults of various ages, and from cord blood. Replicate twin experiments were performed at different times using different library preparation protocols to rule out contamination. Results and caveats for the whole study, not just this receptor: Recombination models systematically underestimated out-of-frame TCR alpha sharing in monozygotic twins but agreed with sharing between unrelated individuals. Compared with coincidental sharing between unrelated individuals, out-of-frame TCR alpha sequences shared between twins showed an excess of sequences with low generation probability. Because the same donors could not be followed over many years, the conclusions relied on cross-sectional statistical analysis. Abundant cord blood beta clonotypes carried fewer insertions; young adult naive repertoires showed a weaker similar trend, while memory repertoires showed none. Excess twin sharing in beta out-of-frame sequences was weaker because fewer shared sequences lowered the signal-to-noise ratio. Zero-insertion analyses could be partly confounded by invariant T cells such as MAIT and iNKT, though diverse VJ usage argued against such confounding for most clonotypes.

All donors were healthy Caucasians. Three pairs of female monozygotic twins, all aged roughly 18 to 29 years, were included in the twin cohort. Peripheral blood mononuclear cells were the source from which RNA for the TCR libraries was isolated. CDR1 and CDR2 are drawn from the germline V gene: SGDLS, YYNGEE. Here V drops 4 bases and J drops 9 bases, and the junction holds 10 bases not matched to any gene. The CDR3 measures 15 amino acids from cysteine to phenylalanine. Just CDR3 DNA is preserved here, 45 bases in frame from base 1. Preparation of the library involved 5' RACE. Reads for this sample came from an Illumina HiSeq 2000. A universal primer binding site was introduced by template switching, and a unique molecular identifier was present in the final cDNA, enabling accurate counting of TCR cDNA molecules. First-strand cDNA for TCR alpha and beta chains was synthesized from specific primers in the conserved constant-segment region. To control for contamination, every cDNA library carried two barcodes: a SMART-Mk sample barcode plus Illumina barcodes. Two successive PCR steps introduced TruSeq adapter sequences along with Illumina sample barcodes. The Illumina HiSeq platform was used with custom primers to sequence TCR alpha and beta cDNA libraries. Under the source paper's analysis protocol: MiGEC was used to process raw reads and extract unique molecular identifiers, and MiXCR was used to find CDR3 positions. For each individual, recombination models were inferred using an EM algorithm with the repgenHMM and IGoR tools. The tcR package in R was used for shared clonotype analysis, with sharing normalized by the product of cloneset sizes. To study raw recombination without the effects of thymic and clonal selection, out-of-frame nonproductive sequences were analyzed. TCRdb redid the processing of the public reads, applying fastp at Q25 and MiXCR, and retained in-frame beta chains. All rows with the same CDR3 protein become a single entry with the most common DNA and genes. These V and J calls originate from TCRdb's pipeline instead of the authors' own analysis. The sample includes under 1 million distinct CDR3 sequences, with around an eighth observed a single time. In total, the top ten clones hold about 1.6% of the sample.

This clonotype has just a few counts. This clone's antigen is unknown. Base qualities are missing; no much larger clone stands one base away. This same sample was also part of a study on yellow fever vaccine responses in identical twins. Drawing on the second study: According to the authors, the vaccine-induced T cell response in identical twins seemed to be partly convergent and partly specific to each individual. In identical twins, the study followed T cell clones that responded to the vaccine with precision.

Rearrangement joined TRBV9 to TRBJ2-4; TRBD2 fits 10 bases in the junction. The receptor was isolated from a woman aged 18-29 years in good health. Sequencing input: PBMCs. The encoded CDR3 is CASSPQMGTSVIQYF. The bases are TGTGCCAGCAGCCCTCAGATGGGGACTAGCGTCATTCAGTACTTC. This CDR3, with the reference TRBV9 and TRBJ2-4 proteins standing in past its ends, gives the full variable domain DSGVTQTPKHLITATGQRVTLRCSPRSGDLSVYWYQQSLDQGLQFLIQYYNGEERAKGNILERFSAQQFPDLHSELNLSSLELGDSALYFCASSPQMGTSVIQYFGAGTRLSVL.